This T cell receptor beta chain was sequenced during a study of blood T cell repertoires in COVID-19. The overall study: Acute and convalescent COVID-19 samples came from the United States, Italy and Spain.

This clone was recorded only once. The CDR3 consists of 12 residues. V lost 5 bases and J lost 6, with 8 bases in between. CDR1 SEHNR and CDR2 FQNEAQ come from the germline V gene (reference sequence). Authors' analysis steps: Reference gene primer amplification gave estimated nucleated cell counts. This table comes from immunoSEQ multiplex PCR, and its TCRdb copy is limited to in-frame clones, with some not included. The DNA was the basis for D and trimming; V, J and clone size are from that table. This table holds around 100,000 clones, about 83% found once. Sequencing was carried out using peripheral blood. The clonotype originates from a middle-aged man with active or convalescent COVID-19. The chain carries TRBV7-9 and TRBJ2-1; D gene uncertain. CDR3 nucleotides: TGTGCCAGCAGCCCTATATCCAATGAGCAGTTCTTC. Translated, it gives CASSPISNEQFF.